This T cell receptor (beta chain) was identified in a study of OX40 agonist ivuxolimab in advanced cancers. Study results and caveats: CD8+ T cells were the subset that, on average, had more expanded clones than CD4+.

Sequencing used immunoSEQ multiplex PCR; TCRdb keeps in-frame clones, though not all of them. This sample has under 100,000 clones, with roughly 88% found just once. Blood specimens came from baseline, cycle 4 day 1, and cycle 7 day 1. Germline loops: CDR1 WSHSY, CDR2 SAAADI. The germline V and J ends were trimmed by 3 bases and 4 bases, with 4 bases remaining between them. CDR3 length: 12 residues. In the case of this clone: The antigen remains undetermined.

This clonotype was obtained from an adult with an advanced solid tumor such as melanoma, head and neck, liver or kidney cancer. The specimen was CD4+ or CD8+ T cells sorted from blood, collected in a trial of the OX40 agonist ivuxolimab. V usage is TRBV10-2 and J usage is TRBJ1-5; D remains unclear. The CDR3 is CASSEGNQPQHF. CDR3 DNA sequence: TGCGCCAGCAGTGAAGGGAATCAGCCCCAGCATTTT.